Listed below are T cell receptor beta chains from one sample, sequenced in a study of blood T cell repertoires in COVID-19. TCRdb's copy holds only in-frame clones and misses some; the assay was immunoSEQ multiplex PCR. The table includes around 260,000 clones, roughly 80% detected once. Sequencing input: peripheral blood. Source of these receptors: a woman aged 45-65 years who had recovered from COVID-19. The CDR3 runs from the conserved cysteine through the conserved F or W. The D gene is left open where the match is weak. For some rows the clone size is stated as once, few or many, or as a class when expanded; others skip it.

size	V	J	D	CDR3	DNA
-	TRBV5-6	TRBJ2-7	-	CASSGRRGTYEQYF	TGTGCCAGCAGCGGGAGGAGGGGCACCTACGAGCAGTACTTC
-	TRBV19	TRBJ2-7	-	CASTPSYSYEQYF	TGTGCCAGTACCCCCTCCTACTCCTACGAGCAGTACTTC
-	TRBV28	TRBJ2-3	-	CASSQQGWGDTQYF	TGTGCCAGCAGTCAACAGGGTTGGGGGGATACGCAGTATTTT
-	TRBV6-5	TRBJ2-7	-	CASSYSYSAAYEQYF	TGTGCCAGCAGTTACTCGTACAGTGCAGCCTACGAGCAGTACTTC
-	TRBV12-3/TRBV12-4	TRBJ1-5	TRBD1	CASRGTGDQPQHF	TGTGCCAGCAGGGGGACAGGAGATCAGCCCCAGCATTTT
-	TRBV9	TRBJ2-7	-	CASTQNPDSLYEQYF	TGTGCCAGCACACAAAACCCGGACAGTCTCTACGAGCAGTACTTC
-	TRBV6-4	TRBJ2-2	-	CASSGQGTGELFF	TGTGCCAGCAGTGGGCAGGGCACCGGGGAGCTGTTTTTT
-	TRBV19	TRBJ2-3	-	CASSIDGVGDTQYF	TGTGCCAGTAGTATAGACGGGGTTGGAGATACGCAGTATTTT
-	TRBV27	TRBJ1-1	-	CASSLMGQNTEAFF	TGTGCCAGCAGTTTAATGGGACAGAACACTGAAGCTTTCTTT
-	TRBV30	TRBJ2-7	TRBD1	CAWRGRGPNEQYF	TGTGCCTGGCGGGGCAGGGGGCCAAATGAGCAGTACTTC
-	TRBV28	TRBJ2-1	-	CASSSYASDEQFF	TGTGCCAGCAGTTCCTACGCCTCGGATGAGCAGTTCTTC
-	TRBV19	TRBJ2-1	TRBD2	CASSIRLAGGDEQFF	TGTGCCAGTAGTATAAGACTAGCGGGGGGAGATGAGCAGTTCTTC
few	TRBV20-1	TRBJ2-2	TRBD2	CSASNSGAIVGELFF	TGCAGTGCTAGTAACAGCGGGGCCATAGTCGGGGAGCTGTTTTTT
-	TRBV12-3/TRBV12-4	TRBJ1-3	-	CASSDRTGGTIYF	TGTGCCAGCAGCGACAGAACGGGGGGCACCATATATTTT
-	TRBV27	TRBJ2-3	TRBD2	CASHGAGGKTDTQYF	TGTGCCAGCCACGGAGCGGGAGGAAAGACAGATACGCAGTATTTT
-	TRBV7-2	TRBJ2-1	TRBD2	CASSLLTSGRNEQFF	TGTGCCAGCAGCTTATTAACTAGCGGGAGGAATGAGCAGTTCTTC
-	TRBV19	TRBJ2-7	TRBD1	CASSTGTGINEQYF	TGTGCCAGTAGTACCGGGACAGGGATAAACGAGCAGTACTTC
-	TRBV11-1	TRBJ2-7	-	CASSLTGEQYF	TGTGCCAGCAGCCTTACGGGGGAGCAGTACTTC
once	TRBV27	TRBJ2-5	TRBD2	CASSPTSGVFQETQYF	TGTGCCAGCAGTCCGACTAGCGGGGTGTTTCAAGAGACCCAGTACTTC
many	TRBV7-2	TRBJ2-3	-	CASSSTGGKADTQYF	TGTGCCAGCAGCTCGACTGGCGGGAAGGCAGATACGCAGTATTTT
-	TRBV6-5	TRBJ1-4	-	CASSYSGALHLGLFF	TGTGCCAGCAGTTACTCAGGGGCCCTCCACCTGGGACTGTTTTTT